This T cell receptor beta chain was captured in a study of CD8 T cells in ankylosing spondylitis. Study-level findings and limits: What appeared characteristic of ankylosing spondylitis blood was a TCR beta motif of fewer than ten highly homologous variants. Several of the motif variants were reported before in synovial fluid and blood from reactive arthritis. Peripheral blood samples showed relatively rare disease-linked clones, and these clones were CD8+.

In the case of this clonotype: Its antigen is currently unknown.

Trimming pared 3 bases from V and 0 bases from J, leaving 18 bases between. This CDR3 comprises 18 residues. In making TCR beta libraries, quantitative 5'-RACE with molecular barcodes was used. TCRdb re-called the 5' RACE reads with MiXCR, one entry per CDR3 protein. The table includes about 440,000 distinct CDR3 sequences, under 20% detected once. The source is a male donor with ankylosing spondylitis. V and J are TRBV12-3 or TRBV12-4 and TRBJ1-3; D is unclear. Sequenced material: blood, either unsorted or a sorted T cell fraction (not recorded which). CDR3 DNA: TGTGCCAGCAGTTTTCAAACTCCCGGACCTAGCTCTGGAAACACCATATATTTT. Residues: CASSFQTPGPSSGNTIYF.